This TCR beta chain is drawn from a study of T cell changes during pregnancy in multiple sclerosis (dated by TCRdb to about 2019). Background on the whole study: In women with multiple sclerosis, the researchers looked at how the T cell repertoire shifted as pregnancy progressed.

Receptor libraries were prepared by the immunoSEQ multiplex PCR assay. The clones in this table, taken by TCRdb from immuneACCESS, are in-frame only. Not every clone is retained; where verified, under half of the shortfall comes from an unresolved V gene, and the cause of the rest is unknown. This sample is represented by tens of thousands of clones; about 89% of them were singletons. About 10% of the sample is in the top ten clones. The CDR3, from cysteine to phenylalanine, totals 12 residues. Only the CDR3 DNA is retained, 36 bases long and in frame from the first base. V is trimmed back by 4 bases and J by 4 bases, and the junction contains 2 bases that no gene match accounts for. The germline V gene (reference sequence) gives CDR1 as SGHNT and CDR2 as YYREEE. With respect to this clone: Its antigen is not yet known. No qualities accompany the bases; no much larger clone lies one base away.

This sample comprised CD8+ T cells from peripheral blood mononuclear cells, obtained in the third trimester of pregnancy. The chain uses TRBV5-4 and TRBJ2-7, and 7 junction bases match TRBD1. The receptor's source is a female donor with multiple sclerosis, enrolled in a pregnancy study. The nucleotide sequence reads TGTGCCAGCAGCATGACAGGGTACGAGCAGTACTTC. This is translated as CASSMTGYEQYF.